This T cell receptor (beta chain) is drawn from a study of T-cell reconstitution after alpha-beta-depleted transplantation in children. Findings and limits, study-wide: Roughly two months post-transplant, alpha-beta T cells reportedly originated from several hundred graft clones that had expanded.

Unique molecular identifiers were incorporated during preparation of the TCRbeta library. MiXCR was run by TCRdb on the PCR reads, yielding one entry per CDR3 protein. This table has about 240,000 distinct CDR3 sequences, about 25% appearing once. Germline-derived CDR1 and CDR2 are DFQATT and SNEGSKA (reference sequence). V lost 7 bases and J 2 bases, leaving 9 bases between the germline ends. CDR3 size: 12 residues. This clonotype was found many times. The antigen is not known. The sequenced sample was PBMCs, obtained before TCRalphabeta/CD19-depleted stem cell transplant. This rearrangement joins TRBV20-1 to TRBJ2-1, with D hard to call. The sequence came from a girl aged 2 to 10 with Fanconi anemia, due to receive a stem cell transplant. The CDR3 here is CSGGRTYNEQFF. For the CDR3, the DNA is TGCAGTGGGGGTAGAACCTACAATGAGCAGTTCTTC.